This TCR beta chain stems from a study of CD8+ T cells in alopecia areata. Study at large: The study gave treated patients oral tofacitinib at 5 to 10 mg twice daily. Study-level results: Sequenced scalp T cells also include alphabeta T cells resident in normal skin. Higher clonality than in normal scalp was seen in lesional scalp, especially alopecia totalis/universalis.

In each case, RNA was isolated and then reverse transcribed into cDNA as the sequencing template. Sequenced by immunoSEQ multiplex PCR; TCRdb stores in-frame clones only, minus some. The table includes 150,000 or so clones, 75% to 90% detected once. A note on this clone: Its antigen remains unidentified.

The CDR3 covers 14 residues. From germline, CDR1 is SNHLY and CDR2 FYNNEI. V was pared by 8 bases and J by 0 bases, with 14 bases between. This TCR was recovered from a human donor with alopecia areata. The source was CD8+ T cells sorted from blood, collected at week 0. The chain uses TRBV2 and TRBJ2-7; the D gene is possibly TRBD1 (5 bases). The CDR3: CASLSGLLSYEQYF. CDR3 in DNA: TGTGCCAGCCTTTCAGGGCTTCTCTCCTACGAGCAGTACTTC.